This passage covers 25 T cell receptor beta chains from one sample sequenced in a study of blood T cell repertoires in COVID-19. Method: immunoSEQ multiplex PCR; TCRdb's copy keeps in-frame clones and lacks some. The top ten clones hold 3.5% to 5.5% of a sample with approximately 300,000 clones, 70% to 90% of them seen once. Sequencing was performed on PBMCs or T cells enriched from blood (not recorded which). Source of these receptors: a woman between 25 and 40 years old who had recovered from COVID-19.

CDR3 region: CASSYSGQGYNEQFF. The CDR3 region has the DNA TGTGCCAGCAGCTACTCGGGACAGGGGTACAATGAGCAGTTCTTC. The chain carries TRBV7-6 and TRBJ2-1; 10 bases are a match to TRBD1. The CDR3 has 15 amino acids. Germline V gene data show CDR1 as SGHVS and CDR2 as FNYEAQ. Unmatched junction bases numbered 4, after V lost 4 bases and J lost 4 bases.

V usage is TRBV5-6 and J usage is TRBJ1-1; TRBD1 agrees at 9 bases. There are 18 residues in the CDR3. After removal of 6 bases from V and 0 bases from J, the junction contained 15 bases not matched to a gene. Germline lookup yields CDR1 SGHDT and CDR2 YYEEEE. The CDR3 region is CASNEWTGARIMNTEAFF. The CDR3 DNA is TGTGCCAGCAACGAATGGACAGGGGCCCGGATCATGAACACTGAAGCTTTCTTT. Supplemented by reference TRBV5-6 and TRBJ1-1, the full variable domain reads DAGVTQSPTHLIKTRGQQVTLRCSPKSGHDTVSWYQQALGQGPQFIFQYYEEEERQRGNFPDRFSGHQFPNYSSELNVNALLLGDSALYLCASNEWTGARIMNTEAFFGQGTRLTVV.

This clone has more than one count but fewer than ten. The chain employs TRBV5-1 and TRBJ2-2; D is ambiguous. Looked up from germline, CDR1 is SGHRS and CDR2 is YFSETQ. This CDR3 comprises 15 residues. Trimming took off 4 bases at V and 3 bases at J, with 13 bases between the two ends. In DNA, the CDR3 is TGCGCCAGCAGCCCCGGGTCGGTCGACACCGGGGAGCTGTTTTTT. As protein: CASSPGSVDTGELFF.

The chain is built from TRBV5-1 and TRBJ1-1; D may be TRBD1 (6 bases). Germline lookup yields CDR1 SGHRS and CDR2 YFSETQ. The CDR3 sequence is 14 residues long. Trimming shortened V by 3 bases and J by 1 base, and 10 bases separated the two germline ends. CDR3 nucleotides: TGCGCCAGCAGCTCCTTGGACAGGAACACTGAAGCTTTCTTT. Residues: CASSSLDRNTEAFF.

The genes are TRBV7-9 and TRBJ1-6; D uncertain. V was shortened by 3 bases and J by 7 bases, with 10 bases between the two germline ends. Germline values: CDR1 SEHNR, CDR2 FQNEAQ (reference sequence). The CDR3 sequence is 14 residues long. The DNA for the CDR3 is TGTGCCAGCAGCTTCGACCCGGAGAATTCACCCCTCCACTTT. Encoded protein: CASSFDPENSPLHF.

The chain combines TRBV10-3 with TRBJ1-2; 8 bases line up with TRBD1. Losses at the gene ends were 6 bases for V and 3 bases for J; bases not matched to a gene: 6. The CDR3 is 14 residues long. The germline CDR1 and CDR2 sequences are ENHRY and SYGVKD. This chain's CDR3 is CAIRHQGAHYGYTF. Written as DNA, the CDR3 is TGTGCCATCAGGCATCAGGGGGCTCACTATGGCTACACCTTC.

The chain recombines TRBV27 with TRBJ2-7, with 9 bases that match TRBD1. V was clipped by 5 bases and J by 4 bases; unmatched bases: 12. The germline V gene has CDR1 MNHEY and CDR2 SMNVEV (reference sequence). CDR3 length: 16 residues. CDR3 residues: CASSTGQGLSVYEQYF. The CDR3 DNA sequence: TGTGCCAGCAGTACCGGACAGGGGCTGAGCGTTTACGAGCAGTACTTC.

The chain couples TRBV28 to TRBJ2-1; TRBD2 matches 7 bases. The CDR3 spans 16 residues. V lost 5 bases and J lost 1; bases outside the gene matches: 8. Germline CDR1 and CDR2: MDHEN and SYDVKM. This CDR3 is CASSTDGGISYNEQFF. CDR3 nucleotides: TGTGCCAGCAGTACGGACGGGGGGATTTCCTACAATGAGCAGTTCTTC.

This sequence joins TRBV7-8 and TRBJ1-1; 8 nucleotides agree with TRBD1. The germline CDR1 and CDR2 sequences are SGHVS and FQNEAQ. This CDR3 region has 14 residues. J lost 6 bases, V lost 5 bases, and 8 bases had no gene match. The DNA of the CDR3 is TGTGCCAGCAGCGCCCCCAGGGGGCCATCTGAAGCTTTCTTT. Translation gives CASSAPRGPSEAFF.

J is TRBJ1-6 and V is TRBV19; 7 bases line up with TRBD1. V gave up 6 bases and J gave up 7 bases; unmatched junction bases: 3. This CDR3 is built from 13 residues. Germline assignment: CDR1 LNHDA and CDR2 SQIVND (reference sequence). CDR3: CASRDRPNSPLHF. In DNA, the CDR3 is TGTGCCAGTAGGGACAGGCCGAATTCACCCCTCCACTTT.

The sample holds one count of this clone. This rearrangement joins TRBV28 to TRBJ1-2, with 11 bases matching TRBD1. This CDR3 region has 18 residues. V was clipped by 4 bases and J by 0 bases; unmatched bases: 10. Germline assignment: CDR1 MDHEN and CDR2 SYDVKM. This CDR3 is CASSSGGTGGRANYGYTF. In DNA form, the CDR3 reads TGTGCCAGCAGTTCCGGCGGGACAGGGGGGAGGGCTAACTATGGCTACACCTTC.

The rearrangement joins TRBV18 to TRBJ1-1, with D possibly matching TRBD1 (5 bases). Germline lookup yields CDR1 KGHSH and CDR2 LQKENI. V was shortened by 6 bases and J by 4 bases, with 15 bases between the two germline ends. The CDR3 length is 14 residues. The CDR3 loop is CASSQERGSTEAFF. CDR3 sequence (DNA): TGTGCCAGCTCCCAAGAAAGGGGATCCACTGAAGCTTTCTTT.

This chain links TRBV6-5 with TRBJ2-7; TRBD1 matches at 7 bases. The germline V gene has CDR1 MNHEY and CDR2 SVGAGI. With V trimmed by 2 bases and J by 3 bases, 4 bases remained unmatched. This CDR3 has 14 amino acids. CDR3 sequence: CASSYRQGLYEQYF. The CDR3 DNA reads TGTGCCAGCAGTTACCGACAGGGCCTCTACGAGCAGTACTTC.

The rearrangement links TRBV19 to TRBJ2-2; D uncertain. Germline CDR1 and CDR2: LNHDA and SQIVND (reference sequence). The CDR3 spans 16 residues. V gave up 3 bases and J gave up 0 bases, with 11 bases separating them. The CDR3 reads CASSMHTFANTGELFF. The CDR3 DNA sequence: TGTGCCAGTAGTATGCACACGTTCGCGAACACCGGGGAGCTGTTTTTT.

The chain has TRBV10-3 and TRBJ2-3; the D is unclear. The V and J ends lost 7 bases and 1 base respectively, with 15 bases between them. The CDR3 contains 15 residues. Germline values: CDR1 ENHRY, CDR2 SYGVKD. The CDR3 is CAITSCGGCTDTQYF. The CDR3 DNA sequence: TGTGCCATCACTTCATGTGGCGGATGCACAGATACGCAGTATTTT.

This clone was counted once. The rearrangement joins TRBV29-1 to TRBJ1-4; the D is unclear. V gave up 1 base and J gave up 10 bases, with 10 bases separating them. CDR1 and CDR2 from the germline V gene are SQVTM and ANQGSEA. The CDR3 loop spans 12 amino acids. Here the CDR3 DNA reads TGCAGCGTTGAAGTAGCGTGGGGAAAACTGTTTTTT. It encodes CSVEVAWGKLFF.

This clone showed up just a few times. The chain couples TRBV28 to TRBJ2-7, with D tentatively TRBD2 (5 bases). This CDR3 region has 13 residues. Germline lookup yields CDR1 MDHEN and CDR2 SYDVKM. Trimming removed 4 bases at V and 5 bases at J, with 12 bases between. CDR3 nucleotides: TGTGCCAGCAGTTACCGGGGTGGCCACGAGCAGTACTTC. Its protein product is CASSYRGGHEQYF.

This clone was observed a handful of times. The chain carries TRBV3-1 (or the pseudogene TRBV3-2) and TRBJ2-3; D is possibly TRBD2 (5 bases). V was clipped by 4 bases and J by 6 bases, with 20 bases between them. The germline V gene has CDR1 LGHDT and CDR2 YNNKEL (reference sequence). The CDR3 spans 16 residues. CDR3 amino acids: CASSLSSLVKSDTQYF. The CDR3 DNA reads TGTGCCAGCAGCCTCTCATCACTAGTGAAGTCTGATACGCAGTATTTT.

The V gene is TRBV24-1, the J gene TRBJ2-1; tentatively, D is TRBD1 (10 bases). There are 17 residues in the CDR3. Trimming took 3 bases from V and 8 from J, leaving 22 bases between them. The germline V gene has CDR1 KGHDR and CDR2 SFDVKD. The CDR3 spells CATSDGAGGQGSHEQFF. The CDR3 region has the DNA TGTGCCACCAGTGATGGAGCGGGGGGACAGGGGAGCCATGAGCAGTTCTTC.

The CDR3 is CASPRDTINTEAFF. In nucleotides, the CDR3 is TGTGCCAGCCCCCGGGACACGATTAACACTGAAGCTTTCTTT. The gene calls are TRBV2 and TRBJ1-1; D is perhaps TRBD1 (6 bases). V was clipped by 8 bases and J by 2 bases, with 15 bases between them. The CDR3 is 14 amino acids. CDR1 and CDR2 from the germline V gene are SNHLY and FYNNEI.

This sequence joins TRBV7-9 and TRBJ1-1; 8 bases are a match to TRBD1. The CDR3 runs to 13 residues. The germline V gene encodes CDR1 SEHNR and CDR2 FQNEAQ (reference sequence). V was clipped by 5 bases and J by 4 bases; unmatched bases: 3. This CDR3 reads CASSTGGSTEAFF. DNA of the CDR3: TGTGCCAGCAGCACAGGGGGGAGCACTGAAGCTTTCTTT.

The chain has TRBV30 and TRBJ1-1, with D possibly TRBD1 on 6 matching bases. The germline V gene has CDR1 GTSNPN and CDR2 SVGIG (reference sequence). The CDR3 totals 14 residues. The CDR3 spells CAQEQGKTNTEAFF. The CDR3 DNA reads TGTGCTCAGGAGCAGGGGAAAACGAACACTGAAGCTTTCTTT.

CDR3 DNA sequence: TGCGCCAGCAGTTTCAGGGGCGCGGGGGGGACTCTGTTTTTT. The encoded protein is CASSFRGAGGTLFF. The chain couples TRBV23-1 to TRBJ1-4, with a possible D match to TRBD1 (6 bases). TRBV23-1 is placed among ORFs of uncertain function. This CDR3 comprises 14 residues. Deletions cut 5 bases from V and 14 bases from J, with 21 bases between.

The rearrangement links TRBV28 to TRBJ2-5; D ambiguous. Trimming left V 3 bases short and J 1 base short, with 15 bases between. This CDR3 has 16 residues. CDR1 is MDHEN, CDR2 SYDVKM, per germline. The chain's CDR3 is CASSLNSSPTQETQYF. The DNA for the CDR3 is TGTGCCAGCAGTTTGAACAGCTCCCCGACCCAAGAGACCCAGTACTTC.

The CDR3 region has the DNA TGTGCCACCAGTGACACAGGGAACTATGGCTACACCTTC. It encodes CATSDTGNYGYTF. This chain connects TRBV24-1 to TRBJ1-2, with D perhaps matching TRBD1 (6 bases). Germline loops: CDR1 KGHDR, CDR2 SFDVKD. Trimming took off 4 bases at V and 2 bases at J, with 7 bases between the two ends. The CDR3 length is 13 residues.